A selection of T cell receptor beta chains follows, all from one sample in a study of cytomegalovirus exposure and HLA in healthy donors. Libraries were prepared by immunoSEQ multiplex PCR; TCRdb keeps only in-frame clonotypes and omits some of them. The table has 150,000 to 200,000 clones, around 80% seen once. The sequencing sample was made of PBMCs. The receptor source for this set is a girl aged 2 to 9 in good health and CMV-seropositive. Both conserved end residues are part of each CDR3. D genes are given only for firm matches. Part of the rows lack a size; the others show once, few, many or a class for expanded clones.

TRBV6-6	13	TRBJ2-7	NA	NA	TGTGCCAGCAGGCAGGGGGGAACCTACGAGCAGTACTTC	CASRQGGTYEQYF
TRBV19	13	TRBJ1-2	once	TRBD1	TGTGCCAGTAGTATTGGACAGGGGTATGGCTACACCTTC	CASSIGQGYGYTF
TRBV6-4	24	TRBJ2-1	NA	NA	TGTGCCAGCAGTGCCTCGGCTCTGGTATTACCCCAGAAACCCCAAAAACACTCCTACAATGAGCAGTTCTTC	CASSASALVLPQKPQKHSYNEQFF
TRBV21-1	19	TRBJ2-4	NA	NA	TGTGCCAGCAGCATATTCCGGGACTTTTATAATGGGGCCAAAAACATTCAGTACTTC	CASSIFRDFYNGAKNIQYF
TRBV5-6	14	TRBJ2-7	NA	NA	TGTGCCAGCAGCTTGGATTGGAGGTCCTACGAGCAGTACTTC	CASSLDWRSYEQYF
TRBV4-1	15	TRBJ1-3	NA	NA	TGCGCCAGCAGCCAACCCACGGGGAGGGAGAACACCATATATTTT	CASSQPTGRENTIYF
TRBV4-1	16	TRBJ1-2	NA	NA	TGCGCCAGCAGCCAAGAGGGCGCGCGTACTTTCTATGGCTACACCTTC	CASSQEGARTFYGYTF
TRBV11-1	17	TRBJ2-7	NA	NA	TGTGCCAGCAGCTTATTTGGGCCGGGGACATTCCACTACGAGCAGTACTTC	CASSLFGPGTFHYEQYF
TRBV2	14	TRBJ1-2	NA	NA	TGTGCCAGCAGTGAAGCGGGGGGGGCCGGGGGCTACACCTTC	CASSEAGGAGGYTF
TRBV5-1	17	TRBJ2-3	NA	TRBD2	TGCGCCAGCAGCTTGGAGGCTAGCGGGAGGATATGGGATACGCAGTATTTT	CASSLEASGRIWDTQYF
TRBV27	17	TRBJ1-5	NA	NA	TGTGCCAGCAGTTTTGCTCCGCTCCGCAGGGATAGTCAGCCCCAGCATTTT	CASSFAPLRRDSQPQHF
TRBV28	14	TRBJ2-1	NA	NA	TGTGCCAGCCAGGCGGGAAGCTCCTACAATGAGCAGTTCTTC	CASQAGSSYNEQFF
TRBV28	17	TRBJ1-2	NA	TRBD1	TGTGCCAGCAGCTCCCCCGGGACAGGGCTCTCGCGGGGTGGCTACACCTTC	CASSSPGTGLSRGGYTF
TRBV28	15	TRBJ2-1	NA	TRBD2	TGTGCCAGCATCGGCGCCGGTAGCGGGAATAGTGAGCAGTTCTTC	CASIGAGSGNSEQFF
TRBV19	14	TRBJ1-1	NA	TRBD1	TGTGCCAGTAGACAACAGGGGATGAACACTGAAGCTTTCTTT	CASRQQGMNTEAFF
TRBV11-2	16	TRBJ1-4	once	NA	TGTGCCAGCAGCTTAGATAGCGGGTTCGGCGCTGAAAAACTGTTTTTT	CASSLDSGFGAEKLFF
TRBV30	14	TRBJ1-2	once	TRBD1	TGTGCCTGGAGTGCGGCAGGGGGTAGTTATGGCTACACCTTC	CAWSAAGGSYGYTF
TRBV5-4	14	TRBJ1-2	NA	NA	TGTGCCAGCAGCTTGGATTCGGGGAGGTACGGCTACACCTTC	CASSLDSGRYGYTF
TRBV10-1	15	TRBJ1-1	NA	NA	TGCGCCAGCAGTGGTCAAAGGGCCGCGGGCACTGAAGCTTTCTTT	CASSGQRAAGTEAFF
TRBV14	15	TRBJ2-7	NA	TRBD1	TGTGCCAGCAGCCAACCGGGACAGGGGGACTACGAGCAGTACTTC	CASSQPGQGDYEQYF
TRBV7-6	14	TRBJ1-5	few	TRBD1	TGTGCCAGCAGCGTGGGACAGGGCGGTCAGCCCCAGCATTTT	CASSVGQGGQPQHF
TRBV9	13	TRBJ2-2	NA	NA	TGTGCCAGCAGCGTAGAAGCCGCCGGGGAGCTGTTTTTT	CASSVEAAGELFF
TRBV5-6	17	TRBJ2-3	NA	TRBD1	TGTGCCAGCAGCTTGGTCGGAGCCGGGACAGGGGGTTATACGCAGTATTTT	CASSLVGAGTGGYTQYF
TRBV7-9	15	TRBJ1-4	NA	NA	TGTGCCAGCAGCTTAAAAACAGGCGTTAATGAAAAACTGTTTTTT	CASSLKTGVNEKLFF
TRBV2	11	TRBJ2-7	NA	NA	TGTGCCAGCAGTCCAGGTTACGAGCAGTACTTC	CASSPGYEQYF
TRBV10-1	19	TRBJ2-6	NA	TRBD1	TGCGCCAGCAGTGAGGGAGTTGGGACAGGGTGGTCTGGGGCCAACGTCCTGACTTTC	CASSEGVGTGWSGANVLTF
TRBV15	14	TRBJ2-2	NA	NA	TGTGCCACCAGCAGTGCCTACCTCGCCGGGGAGCTGTTTTTT	CATSSAYLAGELFF
TRBV13	15	TRBJ2-7	NA	NA	TGTGCCAGCAGCTCCCGACTCCTACCTTCCTACGAGCAGTACTTC	CASSSRLLPSYEQYF
TRBV15	15	TRBJ1-2	NA	NA	TGTGCCACCAGCAGAGATCCTGCGGGCACCTATGGCTACACCTTC	CATSRDPAGTYGYTF
TRBV27	15	TRBJ2-1	NA	NA	TGTGCCAGCAGTCCAAGGGACTCGAACTACAATGAGCAGTTCTTC	CASSPRDSNYNEQFF
TRBV27	15	TRBJ1-6	NA	NA	TGTGCCAGCAGTTTATTGTTCGGTAGTAATTCACCCCTCCACTTT	CASSLLFGSNSPLHF
TRBV10-3	16	TRBJ2-5	NA	TRBD2	TGTGCCATCAGCGCTAGCGGGAGGATTCACCAAGAGACCCAGTACTTC	CAISASGRIHQETQYF
TRBV5-1	14	TRBJ2-6	NA	NA	TGCGCCAGCAGGGTCGAGTCTGGGGCCAACGTCCTGACTTTC	CASRVESGANVLTF
TRBV10-3	14	TRBJ1-3	NA	NA	TGTGCCATCAATTCGGCAGGGGCTGGAAACACCATATATTTT	CAINSAGAGNTIYF
TRBV9	15	TRBJ2-1	NA	TRBD2	TGTGCCAGCAGCCCCCGGGGTAGCGGGGGCAATGAGCAGTTCTTC	CASSPRGSGGNEQFF
TRBV2	15	TRBJ2-7	once	TRBD2	TGTGCCAGCAGTGACCCCGGGACTAAGGGGTACGAGCAGTACTTC	CASSDPGTKGYEQYF
TRBV5-1	16	TRBJ1-2	NA	NA	TGCGCCAGCAGCTTGGGGTCGTCAGGGTTGGACTATGGCTACACCTTC	CASSLGSSGLDYGYTF
TRBV7-6	17	TRBJ1-2	NA	TRBD1	TGTGCCAGCAGCTTAAACACCGGGACAGAGGTAGACTATGGCTACACCTTC	CASSLNTGTEVDYGYTF